This paragraph covers one T cell receptor beta chain sequence. The antigen remains undetermined. V lost 5 bases, J lost 1 base, and 14 bases lay in between. Looked up from germline, CDR1 is MNHNY and CDR2 is SVGAGI (reference sequence). The CDR3 runs to 15 residues. Libraries were prepared by immunoSEQ multiplex PCR; TCRdb keeps only in-frame clonotypes and omits some of them. Of over 110,000 clones listed, around nine tenths are singletons. Among the 110 or so subjects of the validation cohort, separate from the approximately 670-subject first cohort, were the donors. The data are from a study of cytomegalovirus exposure and HLA in healthy donors. Findings and limits, study-wide: First-cohort TCR clusters tended to co-occur in the 130 or so validation repertoires, a later analysis found.

The specimen was PBMCs. This sequence joins TRBV6-6 and TRBJ1-1; TRBD1 is a possible D gene (5 bases). The sequence was collected from a young man in good health and CMV-seropositive. The CDR3: CASSLRPDRNTEAFF. The CDR3, as DNA: TGTGCCAGCAGTCTCCGACCTGACAGGAACACTGAAGCTTTCTTT.